This T cell receptor (beta chain) was recovered during a study of PD-1 blockade in classical Hodgkin lymphoma. The method was immunoSEQ multiplex PCR; TCRdb's version includes in-frame clones alone and lacks a portion of them. The table records about 58,000 clones, approximately 90% of them present only once. Study-wide results and caveats: CD4+ TCR diversity, unlike CD8+, climbed significantly by C4D1.

Each patient experienced a relapse that followed autologous stem cell transplantation, and brentuximab vedotin exposure varied. Details on this clone: Its antigen is still unknown.

This specimen consisted of peripheral blood mononuclear cells (PBMCs), obtained before the second cycle of nivolumab. The receptor was derived from a human donor with classical Hodgkin lymphoma.

The CDR3 loop reads CASSLRNSPLHF. In nucleotides, the CDR3 is TGTGCCAGCAGCTTGAGGAATTCACCCCTCCACTTT. This rearrangement joins TRBV5-6 to TRBJ1-6; D not resolved. V lost 1 base and J 7 bases, leaving 3 bases between the germline ends. Germline V lookup: CDR1 SGHDT, CDR2 YYEEEE. The CDR3 is 12 amino acids.